The 10 T cell receptor beta chains listed next were all sequenced from one sample in a study of cytomegalovirus exposure and HLA in healthy donors. The PCR had 60 Vbeta and 13 Jbeta primers. TCRdb's copy holds only in-frame clones and misses some; the assay was immunoSEQ multiplex PCR. The sample shows some 180,000 clones, roughly four fifths of them seen only once. The specimen was PBMCs. The receptors derive from a male donor in good health and CMV-seronegative.

This clone was counted between two and nine times. J is TRBJ2-7 and V is TRBV7-9; D might be TRBD2 (6 bases). Trimming took off 5 bases at V and 3 bases at J, with 14 bases between the two ends. This CDR3 is built from 14 residues. The germline V gene has CDR1 SEHNR and CDR2 FQNEAQ (reference sequence). Written as DNA, the CDR3 is TGTGCCAGCAGCAAGGGGCTAGCGATCTACGAGCAGTACTTC. Amino acids: CASSKGLAIYEQYF.

The chain links TRBV9 to TRBJ2-5; TRBD2 matches at 7 bases. The J segment lost 4 bases and the V segment lost 4 bases, leaving 10 bases of the junction unmatched. Looked up from germline, CDR1 is SGDLS and CDR2 is YYNGEE. This CDR3 contains 15 residues. In DNA form, the CDR3 reads TGTGCCAGCAGCCACCCGGGGAGGGGCCGAGAGACCCAGTACTTC. As protein: CASSHPGRGRETQYF.

The rearrangement uses TRBV7-9 and TRBJ1-1; 9 nucleotides agree with TRBD1. J lost 1 base, V lost 5 bases, and 8 bases had no gene match. This CDR3 spans 16 amino acids. CDR1 SEHNR and CDR2 FQNEAQ come from the germline V gene (reference sequence). CDR3 DNA sequence: TGTGCCAGCAGCCTGGGACAGGGTGGATGGAACACTGAAGCTTTCTTT. Translating it yields CASSLGQGGWNTEAFF.

This clone is a singleton in its sample. The chain links TRBV6-1 to TRBJ1-1; no reliable D call. Germline lookup yields CDR1 MNHNS and CDR2 SASEGT. The CDR3 loop spans 12 amino acids. V was shortened by 4 bases and J by 7 bases, with 10 bases between the two germline ends. For the CDR3, the DNA is TGTGCCAGCAGTGCACAGTTGAATGAAGCTTTCTTT. This sequence encodes CASSAQLNEAFF.

The gene calls are TRBV6-1 and TRBJ2-1; 11 bases agree with TRBD2. The V gene's germline CDR1 is MNHNS and CDR2 SASEGT. V was clipped by 7 bases and J by 6 bases; unmatched bases: 8. The CDR3 loop spans 15 amino acids. The CDR3 sequence: CASKLTSGSSNEQFF. CDR3 DNA sequence: TGTGCCAGCAAGCTCACTAGCGGGAGTAGCAATGAGCAGTTCTTC.

The rearrangement links TRBV27 to TRBJ2-3; weak D call: TRBD2 (6 bases). CDR1 is MNHEY and CDR2 is SMNVEV in the germline V gene (reference sequence). With 3 bases removed from V and 8 bases from J, the gap between germline ends came to 15 bases. The CDR3 has 14 amino acids. The CDR3 nucleotides read TGTGCCAGCAGTTTGTGGGGGGACGGGGGTACGCAGTATTTT. It codes for CASSLWGDGGTQYF.

The chain combines TRBV7-8 with TRBJ2-3; D is perhaps TRBD2 (5 bases). In germline, CDR1 is SGHVS, CDR2 FQNEAQ. The V end lost 1 base, the J end lost 3 bases, and 14 bases lay between the germline ends. This CDR3 region has 16 residues. CDR3 DNA: TGTGCCAGCAGCTTAGGAGCGCCGGGGTCAACAGATACGCAGTATTTT. As protein: CASSLGAPGSTDTQYF. Filled out from reference TRBV7-8 and TRBJ2-3, the complete variable domain reads GAGVSQSPRYKVAKRGQDVALRCDPISGHVSLFWYQQALGQGPEFLTYFQNEAQLDKSGLPSDRFFAERPEGSVSTLKIQRTQQEDSAVYLCASSLGAPGSTDTQYFGPGTRLTVL.

The chain combines TRBV19 with TRBJ1-1, with a possible D match to TRBD1 (6 bases). Trimming shortened V by 3 bases and J by 1 base, and 12 bases separated the two germline ends. Germline V gives CDR1 LNHDA, CDR2 SQIVND (reference sequence). CDR3 length: 15 amino acids. The CDR3 loop reads CASSMKGTPNTEAFF. As DNA, the CDR3 is TGTGCCAGTAGTATGAAAGGGACACCGAACACTGAAGCTTTCTTT.

The chain links TRBV9 to TRBJ2-5; D possibly corresponds to TRBD2 (5 bases). Trimming took off 3 bases at V and 5 bases at J, with 8 bases between the two ends. The CDR3 has 12 amino acids. The germline V gene encodes CDR1 SGDLS and CDR2 YYNGEE. DNA for the CDR3: TGTGCCAGCAGCGGTCCGGGGGAGACCCAGTACTTC. Encoded protein: CASSGPGETQYF.

The chain employs TRBV7-9 and TRBJ2-3; TRBD2 agrees at 12 bases. The CDR3 spans 19 residues. From germline, CDR1 is SEHNR and CDR2 FQNEAQ (reference sequence). Unmatched junction bases numbered 18, after V lost 5 bases and J lost 6 bases. CDR3 amino acids: CASSTPQLSSGRASDTQYF. As DNA, the CDR3 is TGTGCCAGCAGCACTCCCCAATTGTCTAGCGGGAGGGCATCGGATACGCAGTATTTT.